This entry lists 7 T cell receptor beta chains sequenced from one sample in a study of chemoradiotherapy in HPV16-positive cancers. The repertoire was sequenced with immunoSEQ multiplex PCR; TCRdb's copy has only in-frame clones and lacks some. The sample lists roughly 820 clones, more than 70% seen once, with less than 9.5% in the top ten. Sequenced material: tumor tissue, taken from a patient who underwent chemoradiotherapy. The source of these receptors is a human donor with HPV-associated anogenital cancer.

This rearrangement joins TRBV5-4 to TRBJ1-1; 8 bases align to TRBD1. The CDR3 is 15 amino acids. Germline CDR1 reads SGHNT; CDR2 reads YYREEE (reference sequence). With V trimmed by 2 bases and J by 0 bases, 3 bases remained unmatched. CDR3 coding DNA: TGTGCCAGCAGCTTTGGACAGGGTCTGAACACTGAAGCTTTCTTT. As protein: CASSFGQGLNTEAFF.

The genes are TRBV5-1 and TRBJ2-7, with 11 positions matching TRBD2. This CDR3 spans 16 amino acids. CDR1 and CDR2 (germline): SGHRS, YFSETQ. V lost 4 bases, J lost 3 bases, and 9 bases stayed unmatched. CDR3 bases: TGCGCCAGCAGCATTGACGGGACTAGCGGCTACTACGAGCAGTACGTC. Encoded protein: CASSIDGTSGYYEQYV.

The CDR3 nucleotides are TGTGCCAGCAGTGAAGAAACCGATGGCTATCAGCCCCAGCATTTT. It yields the protein CASSEETDGYQPQHF. J is TRBJ1-5 and V is TRBV2; no reliable D call. V lost 1 base to trimming and J lost 5 bases, with 12 bases between them. Germline lookup yields CDR1 SNHLY and CDR2 FYNNEI. This CDR3 region has 15 residues.

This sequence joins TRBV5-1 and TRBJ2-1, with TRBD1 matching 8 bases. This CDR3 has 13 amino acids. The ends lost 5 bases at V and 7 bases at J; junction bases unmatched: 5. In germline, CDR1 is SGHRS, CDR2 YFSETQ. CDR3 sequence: CASRYGQGNEQFF. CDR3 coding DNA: TGCGCCAGCAGATACGGACAGGGAAATGAGCAGTTCTTC. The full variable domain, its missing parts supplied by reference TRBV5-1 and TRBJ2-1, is KAGVTQTPRYLIKTRGQQVTLSCSPISGHRSVSWYQQTPGQGLQFLFEYFSETQRNKGNFPGRFSGRQFSNSRSEMNVSTLELGDSALYLCASRYGQGNEQFFGPGTRLTVL.

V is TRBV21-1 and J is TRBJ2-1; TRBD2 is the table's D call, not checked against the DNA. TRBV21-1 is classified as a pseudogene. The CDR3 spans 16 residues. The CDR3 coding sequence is TGTGCCAGACTAGCGGGAGACCCCAGCTCCTACAATGAGCAGTTCTTC. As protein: CARLAGDPSSYNEQFF.

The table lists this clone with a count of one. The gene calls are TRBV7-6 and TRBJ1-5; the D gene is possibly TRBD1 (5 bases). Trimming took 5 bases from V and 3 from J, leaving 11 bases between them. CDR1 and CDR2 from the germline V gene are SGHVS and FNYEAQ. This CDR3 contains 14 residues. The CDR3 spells CASSLDTSNQPQHF. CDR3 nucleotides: TGTGCCAGCAGCCTGGACACCTCCAATCAGCCCCAGCATTTT.

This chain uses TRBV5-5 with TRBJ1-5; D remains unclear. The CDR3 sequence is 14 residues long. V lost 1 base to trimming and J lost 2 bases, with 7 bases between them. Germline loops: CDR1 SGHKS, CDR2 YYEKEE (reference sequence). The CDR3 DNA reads TGTGCCAGCAGCTTGAGGGATGGCAATCAGCCCCAGCATTTT. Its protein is CASSLRDGNQPQHF.